Listed below are T cell receptor beta chains from one sample, sequenced in a study of T cells in localized non-small cell lung cancer. Repertoires were generated with immunoSEQ multiplex PCR, while TCRdb's copy carries only in-frame clones and drops some. Of 70,000 or so clones in the sample, approximately 84% are singletons; the top ten hold 1% to 1.5%. The specimen comprised peripheral blood, sampled before any cancer treatment. The receptors originated from a female donor older than 55 with stage I lung adenocarcinoma. CDR3s include the opening cysteine and the closing phenylalanine or tryptophan. A D gene is named only where the DNA matches it firmly. The size of a clone is reported for some rows only, either as once, few or many, or as a class for expanded clones.

D,length,size,J,V,CDR3,DNA
-,13,-,TRBJ2-7,TRBV10-1,CASSPQSGYEQYF,TGCGCCAGCAGCCCCCAGTCGGGCTACGAGCAGTACTTC
-,15,-,TRBJ1-5,TRBV5-8,CASSSHVYSNQPQHF,TGTGCCAGCAGCTCCCACGTATATAGCAATCAGCCCCAGCATTTT
-,16,-,TRBJ1-3,TRBV28,CASSYSRRISGNTIYF,TGTGCCAGCAGTTACTCTAGACGGATCTCTGGAAACACCATATATTTT
-,14,-,TRBJ1-1,TRBV19,CASTPGRLNTEAFF,TGTGCCAGTACCCCGGGACGGCTGAACACTGAAGCTTTCTTT
TRBD2,18,-,TRBJ2-2,TRBV5-3,CARSKLAGEPVFGGELFF,TGTGCCAGAAGCAAGCTAGCGGGAGAGCCGGTTTTTGGCGGGGAGCTGTTTTTT
-,16,-,TRBJ2-1,TRBV2,CASSDMGAEAYNEQFF,TGTGCCAGCAGTGATATGGGAGCGGAGGCCTACAATGAGCAGTTCTTC
TRBD1,13,-,TRBJ2-5,TRBV4-2,CASSRGQGETQYF,TGTGCCAGCAGCCGGGGACAGGGAGAGACCCAGTACTTC
-,16,-,TRBJ2-5,TRBV7-9,CASSPGDTMGWETQYF,TGTGCCAGCAGCCCGGGGGACACCATGGGGTGGGAGACCCAGTACTTC
TRBD2,16,-,TRBJ2-5,TRBV10-3,CAISAGGGNPRETQYF,TGTGCCATCAGTGCTGGCGGGGGGAACCCAAGGGAGACCCAGTACTTC
TRBD2,14,-,TRBJ2-4,TRBV6-5,CASTSGLAGAVQYF,TGTGCCAGCACCTCGGGACTAGCGGGAGCGGTTCAGTACTTC
-,14,-,TRBJ1-1,TRBV18,CASSEQGGDTEAFF,TGTGCCAGCTCAGAACAGGGAGGGGACACTGAAGCTTTCTTT
TRBD2,14,-,TRBJ2-7,TRBV7-2,CASRLAPISYEQYF,TGTGCCAGCAGACTAGCGCCGATCTCCTACGAGCAGTACTTC
TRBD2,14,-,TRBJ2-7,TRBV11-3,CASSQTGLVREQYF,TGTGCCAGCAGCCAAACGGGACTAGTTCGCGAGCAGTACTTC
-,12,-,TRBJ1-1,TRBV6-1,CASSYRAAEAFF,TGTGCCAGCAGCTACAGGGCAGCTGAAGCTTTCTTT
-,16,-,TRBJ1-1,TRBV18,CASSPSRDIVNTEAFF,TGTGCCAGCTCACCAAGCCGGGACATTGTGAACACTGAAGCTTTCTTT
-,14,-,TRBJ1-5,TRBV27,CASSLRQFNQPQHF,TGTGCCAGCAGTTTGAGGCAGTTCAATCAGCCCCAGCATTTT
TRBD2,15,-,TRBJ2-7,TRBV6-5,CASSYGASGRVEQYF,TGTGCCAGCAGTTACGGGGCTAGCGGGAGGGTTGAGCAGTACTTC
-,11,-,TRBJ1-1,TRBV18,CASSPELEAFF,TGTGCCAGCTCACCGGAGCTTGAAGCTTTCTTT
-,13,-,TRBJ2-7,TRBV18,CASSPPSQGEQYF,TGTGCCAGCTCACCACCCTCACAGGGAGAGCAGTACTTC
-,15,-,TRBJ1-3,TRBV27,CASSLTPSSGNTIYF,TGTGCCAGCAGTCTGACACCTTCCTCTGGAAACACCATATATTTT
-,14,once,TRBJ1-5,TRBV7-9,CASTGTDPNQPQHF,TGTGCCAGCACCGGGACGGACCCCAATCAGCCCCAGCATTTT